This T cell receptor (beta chain) was identified during a study of T cell changes during pregnancy in multiple sclerosis. The V gene lost 5 bases and the J gene lost 9 bases, with 17 bases spanning the gap. Germline V gene sequence: CDR1 SSHAT, CDR2 FNYEAQ (reference sequence). The CDR3 extends over 13 amino acids. Some clones are missing from TCRdb's copy, which holds only in-frame ones; the method was immunoSEQ multiplex PCR. The data hold 35,000 or so clones, with approximately 91% observed a single time. The receptor's source is a female donor in good health, enrolled as a control in a pregnancy study. The chain employs TRBV7-7 and TRBJ2-7; D may be TRBD2 (5 bases). The sample was peripheral blood, taken in the second trimester of pregnancy. CDR3 protein: CASSPSREGRQYF. CDR3 bases: TGTGCCAGCAGCCCGAGTCGTGAGGGCAGGCAGTACTTC.